This T cell receptor beta chain was recovered during a study of cytomegalovirus exposure and HLA in healthy donors. The method was immunoSEQ multiplex PCR; TCRdb's version includes in-frame clones alone and lacks a portion of them. The data hold 65,000 or so clones, with 92% observed a single time. Whole-study findings and limits: Both high specificity and high sensitivity reportedly marked the classifier's diagnosis of cytomegalovirus status. A later analysis found first-cohort TCR clusters tended to co-occur in the roughly 120 validation repertoires.

CDR1 and CDR2 (germline): SNHLY, FYNNEI. CDR3 length: 16 residues. V dropped 1 base and J dropped 8 bases, with 18 bases sitting between them. As regards this clone: What it binds is unknown.

The donors were members of the validation cohort, which comprised 100 to 150 subjects and was separate from the first cohort of several hundred subjects. The sequenced sample was PBMCs. The chain joins TRBV2 to TRBJ2-1, with D possibly matching TRBD2 (5 bases). The receptor was isolated from a woman between 18 and 29 years old in good health and CMV-seronegative. This CDR3 reads CASSEVFSDVGDEQFF. The CDR3, as DNA: TGTGCCAGCAGTGAAGTTTTCTCGGATGTCGGGGATGAGCAGTTCTTC.